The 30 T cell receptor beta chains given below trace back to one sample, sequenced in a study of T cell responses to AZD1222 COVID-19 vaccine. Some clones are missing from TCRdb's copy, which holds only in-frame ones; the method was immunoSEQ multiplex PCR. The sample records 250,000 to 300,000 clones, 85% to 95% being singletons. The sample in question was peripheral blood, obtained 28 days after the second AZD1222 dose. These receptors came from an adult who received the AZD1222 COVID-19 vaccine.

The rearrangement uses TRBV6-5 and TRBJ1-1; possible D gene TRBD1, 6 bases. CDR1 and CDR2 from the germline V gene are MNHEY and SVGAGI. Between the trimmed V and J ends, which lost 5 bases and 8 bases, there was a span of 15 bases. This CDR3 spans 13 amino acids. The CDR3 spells CASSRSGTSEAFF. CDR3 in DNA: TGTGCCAGCAGTCGGTCCGGGACATCAGAAGCTTTCTTT.

The CDR3 region is CASSLAQTNTGELFF. The CDR3 DNA is TGTGCCAGCAGTTTGGCGCAGACTAACACCGGGGAGCTGTTTTTT. The chain recombines TRBV28 with TRBJ2-2; D gene uncertain. Between the trimmed V and J ends, which lost 3 bases and 2 bases, there was a span of 10 bases. CDR1 MDHEN and CDR2 SYDVKM come from the germline V gene. This CDR3 has 15 amino acids.

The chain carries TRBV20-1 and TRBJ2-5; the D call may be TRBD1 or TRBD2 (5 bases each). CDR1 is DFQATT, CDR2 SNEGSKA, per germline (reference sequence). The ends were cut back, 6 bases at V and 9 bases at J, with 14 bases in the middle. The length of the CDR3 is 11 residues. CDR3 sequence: CSALGPRPQYF. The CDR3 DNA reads TGCAGTGCCCTGGGACCTCGGCCCCAGTACTTC.

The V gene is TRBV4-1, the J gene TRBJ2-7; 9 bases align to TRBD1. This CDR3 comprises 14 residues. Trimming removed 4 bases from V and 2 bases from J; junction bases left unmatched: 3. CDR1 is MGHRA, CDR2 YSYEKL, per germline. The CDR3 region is CASSLGQGTYEQYF. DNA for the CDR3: TGCGCCAGCAGCCTAGGACAGGGGACCTACGAGCAGTACTTC.

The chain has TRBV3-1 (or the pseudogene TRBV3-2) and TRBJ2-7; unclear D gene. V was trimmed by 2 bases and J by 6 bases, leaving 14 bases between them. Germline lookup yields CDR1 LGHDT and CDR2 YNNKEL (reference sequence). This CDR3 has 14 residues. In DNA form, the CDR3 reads TGTGCCAGCAGCCAACCGGGCCCCAGTACCGAGCAGTACTTC. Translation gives CASSQPGPSTEQYF.

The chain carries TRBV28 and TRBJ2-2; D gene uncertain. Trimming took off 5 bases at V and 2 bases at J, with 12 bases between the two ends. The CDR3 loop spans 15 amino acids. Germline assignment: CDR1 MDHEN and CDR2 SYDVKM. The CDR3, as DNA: TGTGCCAGCAGTCCCTCTTCTGATAACACCGGGGAGCTGTTTTTT. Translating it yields CASSPSSDNTGELFF.

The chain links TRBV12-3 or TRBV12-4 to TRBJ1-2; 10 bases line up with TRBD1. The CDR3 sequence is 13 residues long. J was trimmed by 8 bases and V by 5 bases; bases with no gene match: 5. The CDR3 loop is CASSLGQGHGYTF. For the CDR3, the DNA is TGTGCCAGCAGTCTGGGACAGGGGCACGGCTACACCTTC.

The CDR3 sequence is CASRVRQGVPNQPQHF. CDR3 in DNA: TGTGCCAGCAGGGTACGACAGGGGGTGCCAAATCAGCCCCAGCATTTT. The chain links TRBV28 to TRBJ1-5, with 9 bases aligning to TRBD1. With 6 bases clipped from V and 4 bases from J, the junction kept 10 bases outside the gene matches. This CDR3 is built from 16 residues. CDR1 and CDR2 (germline): MDHEN, SYDVKM.

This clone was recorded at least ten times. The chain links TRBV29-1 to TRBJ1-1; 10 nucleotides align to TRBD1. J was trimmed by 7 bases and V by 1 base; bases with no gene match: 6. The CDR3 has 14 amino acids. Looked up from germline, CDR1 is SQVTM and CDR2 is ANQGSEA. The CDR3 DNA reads TGCAGCGTTGAAGCCGGGACAGGGGCCAGTGAAGCTTTCTTT. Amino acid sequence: CSVEAGTGASEAFF.

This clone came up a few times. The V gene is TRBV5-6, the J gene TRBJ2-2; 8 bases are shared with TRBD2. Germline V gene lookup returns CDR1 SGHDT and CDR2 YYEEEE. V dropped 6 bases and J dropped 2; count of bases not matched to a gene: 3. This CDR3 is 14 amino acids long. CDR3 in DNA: TGTGCCAGCAACCGGGGGGGAAACACCGGGGAGCTGTTTTTT. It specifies CASNRGGNTGELFF.

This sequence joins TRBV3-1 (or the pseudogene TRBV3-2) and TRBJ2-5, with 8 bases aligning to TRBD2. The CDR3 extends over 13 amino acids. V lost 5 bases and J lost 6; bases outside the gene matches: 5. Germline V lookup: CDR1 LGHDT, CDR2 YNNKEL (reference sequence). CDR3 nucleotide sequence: TGTGCCAGCAGCTACCGGGAGGGGCAGACCCAGTACTTC. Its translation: CASSYREGQTQYF.

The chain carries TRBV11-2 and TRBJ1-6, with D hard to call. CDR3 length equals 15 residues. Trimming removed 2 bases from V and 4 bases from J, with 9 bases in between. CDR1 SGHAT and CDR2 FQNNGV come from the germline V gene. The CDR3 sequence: CASSLRGKYNSPLHF. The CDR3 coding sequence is TGTGCCAGCAGCTTAAGAGGGAAGTATAATTCACCCCTCCACTTT.

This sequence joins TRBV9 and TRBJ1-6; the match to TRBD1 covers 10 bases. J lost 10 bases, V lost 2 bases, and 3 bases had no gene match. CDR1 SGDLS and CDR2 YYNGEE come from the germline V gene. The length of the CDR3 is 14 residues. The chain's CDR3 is CASSVGQGDSPLHF. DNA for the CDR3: TGTGCCAGCAGCGTCGGACAGGGGGACTCACCCCTCCACTTT.

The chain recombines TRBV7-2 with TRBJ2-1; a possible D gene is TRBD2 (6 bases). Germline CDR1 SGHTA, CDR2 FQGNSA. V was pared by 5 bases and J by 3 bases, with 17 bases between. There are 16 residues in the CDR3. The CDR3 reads CASSLTGGGDYNEQFF. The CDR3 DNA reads TGTGCCAGCAGCCTCACGGGTGGCGGGGACTACAATGAGCAGTTCTTC.

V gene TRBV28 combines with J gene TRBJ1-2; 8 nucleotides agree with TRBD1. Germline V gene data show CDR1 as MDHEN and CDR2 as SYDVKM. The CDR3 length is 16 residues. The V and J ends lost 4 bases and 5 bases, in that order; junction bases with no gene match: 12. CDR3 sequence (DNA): TGTGCCAGCAGTTCCGGACAGGGAGGGCGGCCTTATGGCTACACCTTC. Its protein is CASSSGQGGRPYGYTF.

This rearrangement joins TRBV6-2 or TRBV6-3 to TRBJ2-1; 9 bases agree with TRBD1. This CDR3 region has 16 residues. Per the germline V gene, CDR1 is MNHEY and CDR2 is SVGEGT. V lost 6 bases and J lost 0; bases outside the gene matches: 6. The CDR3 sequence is CASSDRGASSYNEQFF. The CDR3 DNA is TGTGCCAGCAGCGACAGGGGGGCAAGCTCCTACAATGAGCAGTTCTTC.

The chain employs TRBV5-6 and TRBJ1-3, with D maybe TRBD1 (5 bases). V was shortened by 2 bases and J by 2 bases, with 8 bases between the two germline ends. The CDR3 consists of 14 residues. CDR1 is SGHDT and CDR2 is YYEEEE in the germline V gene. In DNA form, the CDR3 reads TGTGCCAGCAGCTTTAAAGGGGCTGGAAACACCATATATTTT. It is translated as CASSFKGAGNTIYF.

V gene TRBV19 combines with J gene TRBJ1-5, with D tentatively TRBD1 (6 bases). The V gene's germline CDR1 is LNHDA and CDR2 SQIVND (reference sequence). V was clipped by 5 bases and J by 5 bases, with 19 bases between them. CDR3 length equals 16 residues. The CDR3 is CASSHFFTGFDQPQHF. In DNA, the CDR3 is TGTGCCAGTAGTCATTTCTTTACAGGGTTCGATCAGCCCCAGCATTTT.

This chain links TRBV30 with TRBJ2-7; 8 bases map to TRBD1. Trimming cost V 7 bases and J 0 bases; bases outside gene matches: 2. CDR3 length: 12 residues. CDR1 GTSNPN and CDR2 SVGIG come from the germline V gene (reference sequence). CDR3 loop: CASGQGSYEQYF. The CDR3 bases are TGTGCCTCAGGACAGGGCTCCTACGAGCAGTACTTC. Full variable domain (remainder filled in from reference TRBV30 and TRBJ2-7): SQTIHQWPATLVQPVGSPLSLECTVEGTSNPNLYWYRQAAGRGLQLLFYSVGIGQISSEVPQNLSASRPQDRQFILSSKKLLLSDSGFYLCASGQGSYEQYFGPGTRLTVT.

CDR3 sequence reads: CASSPRRAGIQYF. The CDR3 DNA reads as TGTGCCAGTAGTCCCCGGAGGGCCGGCATTCAGTACTTC. The chain uses TRBV19 and TRBJ2-4, with D maybe TRBD2 (6 bases). The V end was cut by 5 bases, the J end by 9 bases, with 14 bases between. Per the germline V gene, CDR1 is LNHDA and CDR2 is SQIVND (reference sequence). The CDR3 has 13 residues.

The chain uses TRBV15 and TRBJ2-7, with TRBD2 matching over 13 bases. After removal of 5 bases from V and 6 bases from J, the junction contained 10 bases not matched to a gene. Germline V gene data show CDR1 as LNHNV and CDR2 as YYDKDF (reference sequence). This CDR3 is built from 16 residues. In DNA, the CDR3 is TGTGCCACCAGCGGGGGCTTACTAGCGGGAGGGCGCGAGCAGTACTTC. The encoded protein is CATSGGLLAGGREQYF.

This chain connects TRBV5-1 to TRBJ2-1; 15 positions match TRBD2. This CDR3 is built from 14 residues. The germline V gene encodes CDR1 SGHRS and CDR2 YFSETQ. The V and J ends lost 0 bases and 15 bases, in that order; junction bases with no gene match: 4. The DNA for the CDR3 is TGCGCCAGCAGCTTGGGGACTAGCGGGAGGGCCACGTTCTTC. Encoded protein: CASSLGTSGRATFF.

In nucleotides, the CDR3 is TGTGCCATCAGCCCGGGGTTCACAGATACGCAGTATTTT. This sequence encodes CAISPGFTDTQYF. This sequence joins TRBV10-3 and TRBJ2-3, with a tentative D call TRBD2 (5 bases). This CDR3 has 13 amino acids. The germline gives CDR1 ENHRY, CDR2 SYGVKD. V lost 6 bases, J lost 2 bases, and 9 bases lay in between.

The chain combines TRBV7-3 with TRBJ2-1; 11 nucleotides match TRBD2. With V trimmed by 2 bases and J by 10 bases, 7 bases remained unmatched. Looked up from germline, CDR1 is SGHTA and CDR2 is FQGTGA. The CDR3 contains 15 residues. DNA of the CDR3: TGTGCCAGCAGCTTAGATCTAGCGGGAGGTCAAGAGCAGTTCTTC. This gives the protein CASSLDLAGGQEQFF.

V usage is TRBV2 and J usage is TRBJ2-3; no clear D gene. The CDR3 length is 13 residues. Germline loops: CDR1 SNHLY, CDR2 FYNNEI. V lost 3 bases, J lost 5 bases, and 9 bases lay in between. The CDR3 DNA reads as TGTGCCAGCAGTGACACCTGGCAAGATACGCAGTATTTT. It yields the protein CASSDTWQDTQYF.

The CDR3 DNA follows: TGTGCCAGCAGCTACCGGGACGGGAACACCGGGGAGCTGTTTTTT. Translated, it gives CASSYRDGNTGELFF. V is TRBV7-8 and J is TRBJ2-2, with D possibly called TRBD1 or TRBD2 (5 bases each). Germline values: CDR1 SGHVS, CDR2 FQNEAQ. CDR3 length: 15 amino acids. Trimming removed 4 bases from V and 1 base from J, with 10 bases in between.

CDR3 bases: TGTGCCAGCAGCTTGTGGAACACTGAAGCTTTCTTT. Translated, it gives CASSLWNTEAFF. The chain employs TRBV5-6 and TRBJ1-1; no clear D. Looked up from germline, CDR1 is SGHDT and CDR2 is YYEEEE. Between the trimmed V and J ends, which lost 1 base and 1 base, there was a span of 2 bases. CDR3 length: 12 amino acids.

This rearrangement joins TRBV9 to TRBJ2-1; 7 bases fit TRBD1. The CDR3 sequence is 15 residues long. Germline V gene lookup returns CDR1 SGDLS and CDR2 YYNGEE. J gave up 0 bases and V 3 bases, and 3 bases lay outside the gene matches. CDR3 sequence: CASSDGTDSYNEQFF. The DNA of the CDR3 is TGTGCCAGCAGCGATGGGACAGACTCCTACAATGAGCAGTTCTTC.

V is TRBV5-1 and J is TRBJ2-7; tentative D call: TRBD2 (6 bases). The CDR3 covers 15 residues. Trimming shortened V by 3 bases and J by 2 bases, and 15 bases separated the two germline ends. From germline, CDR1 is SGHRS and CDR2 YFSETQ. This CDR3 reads CASSSNLGLPYEQYF. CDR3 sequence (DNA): TGCGCCAGCAGCTCCAACTTGGGACTCCCCTACGAGCAGTACTTC.

CDR3 residues: CASSWGGTYNSPLHF. CDR3 DNA: TGTGCCAGCAGTTGGGGGGGCACCTATAATTCACCCCTCCACTTT. V is TRBV28 and J is TRBJ1-6, with D possibly TRBD1 on 6 matching bases. V lost 4 bases and J lost 2, with 9 bases in between. This CDR3 has 15 residues. Germline values: CDR1 MDHEN, CDR2 SYDVKM.